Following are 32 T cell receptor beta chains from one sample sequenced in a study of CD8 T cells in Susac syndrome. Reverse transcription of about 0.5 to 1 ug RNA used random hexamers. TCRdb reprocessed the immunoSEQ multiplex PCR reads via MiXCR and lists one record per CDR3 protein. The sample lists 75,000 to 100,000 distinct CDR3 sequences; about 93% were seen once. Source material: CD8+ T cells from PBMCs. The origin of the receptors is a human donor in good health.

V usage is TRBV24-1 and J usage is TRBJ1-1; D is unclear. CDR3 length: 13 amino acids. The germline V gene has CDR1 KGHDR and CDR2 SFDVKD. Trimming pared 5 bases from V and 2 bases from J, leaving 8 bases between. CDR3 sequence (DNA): TGTGCCACCAGTGCGGGCACAAACACTGAAGCTTTCTTT. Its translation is CATSAGTNTEAFF.

DNA for the CDR3: TGCAGTGCTAGAGATCGAGGGTTCACCTACGAGCAGTACGTC. Amino acid sequence: CSARDRGFTYEQYV. This chain joins TRBV20-1 and TRBJ2-7, with a weak D call TRBD2 (5 bases). Germline CDR1 DFQATT, CDR2 SNEGSKA (reference sequence). V was cut by 0 bases and J by 2 bases, with 11 bases left in between. The CDR3 is 14 amino acids.

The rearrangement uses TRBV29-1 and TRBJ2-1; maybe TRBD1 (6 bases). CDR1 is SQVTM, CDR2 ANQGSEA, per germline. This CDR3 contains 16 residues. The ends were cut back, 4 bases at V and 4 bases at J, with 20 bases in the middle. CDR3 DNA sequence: TGCAGCGTTGTTGGCTGGGAGACAGGTCGATACAATGAGCAGTTCTTC. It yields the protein CSVVGWETGRYNEQFF.

The CDR3 loop reads CSAREGTGGTYEQYF. For the CDR3, the DNA is TGCAGTGCTAGGGAAGGGACAGGGGGTACCTACGAGCAGTACTTC. The chain combines TRBV20-1 with TRBJ2-7, with TRBD1 matching 11 bases. Trimming at V came to 3 bases and at J to 2 bases, leaving 6 bases not matched to a gene. CDR3 length: 15 residues. CDR1 DFQATT and CDR2 SNEGSKA come from the germline V gene (reference sequence).

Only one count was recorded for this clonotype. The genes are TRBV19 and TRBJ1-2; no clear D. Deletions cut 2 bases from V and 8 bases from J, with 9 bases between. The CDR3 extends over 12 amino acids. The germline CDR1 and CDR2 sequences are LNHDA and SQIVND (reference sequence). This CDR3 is CASSISHSGYTF. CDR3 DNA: TGTGCCAGTAGTATATCGCACTCCGGCTACACCTTC.

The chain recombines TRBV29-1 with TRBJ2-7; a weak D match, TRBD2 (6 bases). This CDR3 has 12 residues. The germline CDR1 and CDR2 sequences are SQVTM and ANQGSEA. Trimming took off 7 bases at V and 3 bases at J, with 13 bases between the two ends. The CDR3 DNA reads TGCAGCGCCCACCGGCGGGACTACGAGCAGTACGTC. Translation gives CSAHRRDYEQYV.

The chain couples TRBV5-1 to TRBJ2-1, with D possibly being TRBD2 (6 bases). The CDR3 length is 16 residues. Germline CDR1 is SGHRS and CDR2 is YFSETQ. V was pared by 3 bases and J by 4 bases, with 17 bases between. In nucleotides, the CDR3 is TGCGCCAGCAGCTCGCCCCCGGGACTCCATTACAATGAGCAGTTCTTC. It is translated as CASSSPPGLHYNEQFF.

The CDR3 nucleotides read TGTGCCAGCAGCTTGGGCTGGGGGCTGGCTGAGCAGTTCTTC. Residues: CASSLGWGLAEQFF. V is TRBV5-4 and J is TRBJ2-1; D may be TRBD1 (6 bases). With 0 bases removed from V and 9 bases from J, the gap between germline ends came to 13 bases. CDR1 and CDR2 (germline): SGHNT, YYREEE (reference sequence). The CDR3 has 14 amino acids.

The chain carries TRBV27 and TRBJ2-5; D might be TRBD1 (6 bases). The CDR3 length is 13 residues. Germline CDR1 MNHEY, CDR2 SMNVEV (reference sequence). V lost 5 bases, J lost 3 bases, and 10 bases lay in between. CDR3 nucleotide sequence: TGTGCCAGCAGTAGACAGGTTAAAGAGACCCAGTACTTC. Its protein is CASSRQVKETQYF.

CDR3 nucleotide sequence: TGCGCCAGCAGTGATGGGGACGGTGGCAATCAGCCCCAGCATTTT. This encodes CASSDGDGGNQPQHF. The chain employs TRBV5-1 and TRBJ1-5, with a weak D call TRBD1 (5 bases). Between the trimmed V and J ends, which lost 5 bases and 2 bases, there was a span of 14 bases. The CDR3 runs 15 residues. Germline V CDR1 and CDR2: SGHRS, YFSETQ. The full variable domain, rest sourced from reference TRBV5-1 and TRBJ1-5, is KAGVTQTPRYLIKTRGQQVTLSCSPISGHRSVSWYQQTPGQGLQFLFEYFSETQRNKGNFPGRFSGRQFSNSRSEMNVSTLELGDSALYLCASSDGDGGNQPQHFGDGTRLSIL.

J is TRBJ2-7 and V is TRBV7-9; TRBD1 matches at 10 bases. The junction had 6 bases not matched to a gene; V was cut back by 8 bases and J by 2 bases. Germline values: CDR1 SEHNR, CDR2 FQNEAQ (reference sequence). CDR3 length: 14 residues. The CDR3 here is CASGLDRGPYEQYF. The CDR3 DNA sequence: TGTGCCAGCGGCCTAGACAGGGGGCCCTACGAGCAGTACTTC.

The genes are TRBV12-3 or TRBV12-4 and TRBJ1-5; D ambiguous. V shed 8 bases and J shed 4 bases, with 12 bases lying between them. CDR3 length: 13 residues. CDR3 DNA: TGTGCCAGCTGGGTCGGTATGAATCAGCCCCAGCATTTT. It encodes CASWVGMNQPQHF.

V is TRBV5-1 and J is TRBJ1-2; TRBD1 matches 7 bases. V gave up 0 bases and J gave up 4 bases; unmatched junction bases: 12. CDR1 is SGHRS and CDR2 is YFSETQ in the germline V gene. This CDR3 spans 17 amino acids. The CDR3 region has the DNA TGCGCCAGCAGCTTGGCCGACGGGACAGTAACCTCCTATGGCTACACCTTC. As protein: CASSLADGTVTSYGYTF.

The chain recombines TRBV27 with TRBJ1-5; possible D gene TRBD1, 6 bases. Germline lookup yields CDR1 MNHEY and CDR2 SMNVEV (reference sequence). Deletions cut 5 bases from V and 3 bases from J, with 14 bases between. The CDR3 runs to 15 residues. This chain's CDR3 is CASSPLTGNNQPQHF. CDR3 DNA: TGTGCCAGCAGTCCCCTTACAGGGAACAATCAGCCCCAGCATTTT.

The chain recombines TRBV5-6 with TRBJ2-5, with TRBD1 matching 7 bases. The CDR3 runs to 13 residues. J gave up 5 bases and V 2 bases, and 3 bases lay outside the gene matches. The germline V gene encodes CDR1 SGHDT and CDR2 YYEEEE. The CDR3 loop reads CASSLQGFETQYF. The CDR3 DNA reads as TGTGCCAGCAGCTTACAGGGGTTCGAGACCCAGTACTTC.

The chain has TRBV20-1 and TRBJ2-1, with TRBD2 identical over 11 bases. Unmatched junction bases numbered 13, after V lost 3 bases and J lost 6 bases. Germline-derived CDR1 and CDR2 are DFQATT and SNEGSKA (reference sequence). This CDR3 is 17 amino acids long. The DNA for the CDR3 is TGCAGTGCTAGGGCTATGTTACTAGCGGGAGTTACCAATGAGCAGTTCTTC. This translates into CSARAMLLAGVTNEQFF.

The CDR3 bases are TGTGCCAGCAGCCCGGCACCGGAAGGGAATTCACCCCTCCACTTT. It yields the protein CASSPAPEGNSPLHF. The chain carries TRBV6-5 and TRBJ1-6; the D is unclear. Between the trimmed V and J ends, which lost 6 bases and 7 bases, there was a span of 16 bases. Per germline, CDR1 MNHEY and CDR2 SVGAGI. The CDR3 consists of 15 residues.

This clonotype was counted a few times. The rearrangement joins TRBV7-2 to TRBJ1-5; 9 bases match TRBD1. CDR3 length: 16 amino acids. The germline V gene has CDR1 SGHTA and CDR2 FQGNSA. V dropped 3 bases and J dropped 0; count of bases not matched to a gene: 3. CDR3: CASSLGQGLSNQPQHF. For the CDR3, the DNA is TGTGCCAGCAGCTTGGGACAGGGCCTTAGCAATCAGCCCCAGCATTTT. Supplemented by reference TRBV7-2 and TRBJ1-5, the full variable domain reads GAGVSQSPSNKVTEKGKDVELRCDPISGHTALYWYRQSLGQGLEFLIYFQGNSAPDKSGLPSDRFSAERTGGSVSTLTIQRTQQEDSAVYLCASSLGQGLSNQPQHFGDGTRLSIL.

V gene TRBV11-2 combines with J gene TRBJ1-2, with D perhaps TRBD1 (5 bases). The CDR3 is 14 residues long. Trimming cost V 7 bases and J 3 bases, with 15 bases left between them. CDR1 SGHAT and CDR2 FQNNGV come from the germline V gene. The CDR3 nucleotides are TGTGCCAGCATCGCCCAGACGGGGGACTATGGCTACACCTTC. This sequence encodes CASIAQTGDYGYTF.

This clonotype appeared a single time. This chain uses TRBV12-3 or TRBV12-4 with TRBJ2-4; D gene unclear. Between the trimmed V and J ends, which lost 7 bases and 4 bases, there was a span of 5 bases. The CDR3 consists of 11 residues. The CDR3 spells CASILKNIQYF. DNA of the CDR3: TGTGCCAGCATCCTTAAAAACATTCAGTACTTC.

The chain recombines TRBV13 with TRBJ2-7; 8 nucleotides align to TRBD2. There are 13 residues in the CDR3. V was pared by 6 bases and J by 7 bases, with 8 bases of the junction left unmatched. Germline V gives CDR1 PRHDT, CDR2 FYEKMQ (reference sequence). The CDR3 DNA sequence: TGTGCCAGCAGTCCAAAGCGGGGGAAAGAGCAGTACTTC. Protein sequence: CASSPKRGKEQYF.

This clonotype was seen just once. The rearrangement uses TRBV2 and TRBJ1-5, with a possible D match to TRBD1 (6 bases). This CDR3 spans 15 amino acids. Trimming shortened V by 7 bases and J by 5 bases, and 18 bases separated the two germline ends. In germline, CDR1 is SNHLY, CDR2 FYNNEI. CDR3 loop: CASNGRGALDQPQHF. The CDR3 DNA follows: TGTGCCAGCAATGGGCGGGGGGCTCTCGATCAGCCCCAGCATTTT.

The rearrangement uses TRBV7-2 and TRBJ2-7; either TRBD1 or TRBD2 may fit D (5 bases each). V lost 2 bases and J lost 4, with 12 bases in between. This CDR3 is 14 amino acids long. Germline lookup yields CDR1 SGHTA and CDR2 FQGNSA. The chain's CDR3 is CASSLLGVGYEQYV. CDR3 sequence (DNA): TGTGCCAGCAGCTTATTGGGGGTAGGGTACGAGCAGTACGTC.

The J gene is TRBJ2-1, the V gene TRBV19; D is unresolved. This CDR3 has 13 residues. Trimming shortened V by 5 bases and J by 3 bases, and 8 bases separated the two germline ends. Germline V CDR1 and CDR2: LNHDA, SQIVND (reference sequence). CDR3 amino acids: CASSWAIYNEQFF. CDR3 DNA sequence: TGTGCCAGTAGTTGGGCCATCTACAATGAGCAGTTCTTC.

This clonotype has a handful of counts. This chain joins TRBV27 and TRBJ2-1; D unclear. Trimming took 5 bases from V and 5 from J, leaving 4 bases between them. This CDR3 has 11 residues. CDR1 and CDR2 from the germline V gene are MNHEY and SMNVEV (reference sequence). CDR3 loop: CASSENNEQFF. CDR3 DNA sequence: TGTGCCAGCAGTGAAAACAATGAGCAGTTCTTC.

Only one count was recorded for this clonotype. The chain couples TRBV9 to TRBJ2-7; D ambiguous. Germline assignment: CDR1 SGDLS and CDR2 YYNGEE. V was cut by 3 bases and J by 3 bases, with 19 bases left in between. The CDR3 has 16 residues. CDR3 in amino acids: CASSANGPTPYYEQYV. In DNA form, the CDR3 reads TGTGCCAGCAGCGCCAATGGACCAACACCTTACTACGAGCAGTACGTC.

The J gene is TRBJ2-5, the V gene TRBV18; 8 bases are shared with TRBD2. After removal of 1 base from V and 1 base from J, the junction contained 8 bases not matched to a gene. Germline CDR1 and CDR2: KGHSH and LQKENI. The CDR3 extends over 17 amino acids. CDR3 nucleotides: TGTGCCAGCTCACCACAACCAAGCGGGAGCCTCCAAGAGACCCAGTACTTC. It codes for CASSPQPSGSLQETQYF. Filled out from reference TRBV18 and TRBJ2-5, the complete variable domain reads NAGVMQNPRHLVRRRGQEARLRCSPMKGHSHVYWYRQLPEEGLKFMVYLQKENIIDESGMPKERFSAEFPKEGPSILRIQQVVRGDSAAYFCASSPQPSGSLQETQYFGPGTRLLVL.

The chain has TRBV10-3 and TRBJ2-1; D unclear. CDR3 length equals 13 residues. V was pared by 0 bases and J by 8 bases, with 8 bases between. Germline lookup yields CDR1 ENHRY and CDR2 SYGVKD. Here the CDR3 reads CAISESNGYEQFF. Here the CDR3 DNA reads TGTGCCATCAGTGAGTCGAACGGGTATGAGCAGTTCTTC.

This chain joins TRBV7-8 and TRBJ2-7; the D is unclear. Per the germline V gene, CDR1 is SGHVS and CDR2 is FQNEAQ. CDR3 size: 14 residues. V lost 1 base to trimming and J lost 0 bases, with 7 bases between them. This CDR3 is CASSLGSISYEQYF. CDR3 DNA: TGTGCCAGCAGCTTAGGGTCTATCTCCTACGAGCAGTACTTC. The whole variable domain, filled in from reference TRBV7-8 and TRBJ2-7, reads GAGVSQSPRYKVAKRGQDVALRCDPISGHVSLFWYQQALGQGPEFLTYFQNEAQLDKSGLPSDRFFAERPEGSVSTLKIQRTQQEDSAVYLCASSLGSISYEQYFGPGTRLTVT.

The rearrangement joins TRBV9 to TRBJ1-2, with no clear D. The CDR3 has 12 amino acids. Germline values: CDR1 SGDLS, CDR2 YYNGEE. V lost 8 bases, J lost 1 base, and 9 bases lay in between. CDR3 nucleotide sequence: TGTGCCAGTCTGGGCAATAACTATGGCTACACCTTC. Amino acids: CASLGNNYGYTF.

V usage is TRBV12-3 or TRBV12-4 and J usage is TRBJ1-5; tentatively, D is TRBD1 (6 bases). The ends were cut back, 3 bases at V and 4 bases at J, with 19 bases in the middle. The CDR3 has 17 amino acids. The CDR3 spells CASSFSGQSYVNQPQHF. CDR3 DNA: TGTGCCAGCAGTTTCAGCGGACAGTCCTACGTTAATCAGCCCCAGCATTTT.

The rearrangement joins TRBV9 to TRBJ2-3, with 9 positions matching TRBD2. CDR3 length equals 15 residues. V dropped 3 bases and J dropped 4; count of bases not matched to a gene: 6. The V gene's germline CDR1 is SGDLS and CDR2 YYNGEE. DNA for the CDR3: TGTGCCAGCAGCGCCGGGACTAGCACGGCAGATACGCAGTATTTT. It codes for CASSAGTSTADTQYF.